This is a list of T cell receptor beta chains from one sample in a study of regulatory T cells in long-lasting Graves disease. Using its own MiXCR run on the multiplex PCR reads, TCRdb lists one record per CDR3 protein. The table lists hundreds of thousands of distinct CDR3 sequences, roughly a sixth of them singletons. The sample was peripheral blood mononuclear cells (PBMCs), taken at new diagnosis, from a patient treated with antithyroid drugs. These receptors came from a female donor with Graves disease. Each CDR3 is given with its conserved first and last residue. The D gene is left open where the match is weak. Only some rows state a clone size, as once, few, many or a class for expanded clones.

clone size	J gene	D gene	V gene	CDR3 DNA	CDR3 protein
many	TRBJ1-2	TRBD1	TRBV29-1	TGCAGCGTTGAGGCCATAACAGGGGGCTTCGCTGGCTACACCTTC	CSVEAITGGFAGYTF
NA	TRBJ2-7	TRBD2	TRBV5-1	TGCGCCAGCTCAACCGGGACTACCTCTCACGAGCAGTACTTC	CASSTGTTSHEQYF
many	TRBJ2-1	TRBD2	TRBV19	TGTGCCAGACCGCCGGGACTAGCGGGAGGGTTACCCCTCTACAATGAGCAGTTCTTC	CARPPGLAGGLPLYNEQFF
many	TRBJ1-5	NA	TRBV12-3/TRBV12-4	TGTGCCAGCTTGACGGGGGAAAGCAATCAGCCCCAGCATTTT	CASLTGESNQPQHF
many	TRBJ2-5	TRBD1	TRBV29-1	TGCAGCGTTGATTTAAAGGGGACAGCACAAGAGACCCAGTACTTC	CSVDLKGTAQETQYF
many	TRBJ2-7	TRBD1	TRBV12-3/TRBV12-4	TGTGCCAGCAGTAAACGGGTACGAAGGACAGGGAGCTCCTACGAGCAGTACTTC	CASSKRVRRTGSSYEQYF
many	TRBJ2-7	NA	TRBV7-2	TGTGCCAGCAGCCTAGAGAGGCCCTCCTACGAGCAGTACTTC	CASSLERPSYEQYF
NA	TRBJ1-6	NA	TRBV2	TGTGCCAGCCAAGATGGCCATCGGTATAATTCACCCCTCCACTTT	CASQDGHRYNSPLHF
many	TRBJ2-5	TRBD2	TRBV6-2/TRBV6-3	TGTGCCAGCAGCCCGACTAGCGGAGAGACCCAGTACTTC	CASSPTSGETQYF
many	TRBJ2-7	NA	TRBV11-2	TGTGCCAGCAGCTTAGATCTTTTGGTATCCTGGTCTCATCCCTACGAGCAGTACTTC	CASSLDLLVSWSHPYEQYF
NA	TRBJ2-5	NA	TRBV4-1	TGCGCCAGCAGCCAAGCCACAACCGGAGTAGGACTACAAGAGGAGACCCAGTACTTC	CASSQATTGVGLQEETQYF
few	TRBJ2-5	NA	TRBV7-3	TGTGCCAGCAGCTTAAATATTGCCGGCCACAGGGGGGGAGAGACCCAGTACTTC	CASSLNIAGHRGGETQYF
NA	TRBJ1-1	NA	TRBV4-1	TGCGCCAGCAGCCAAGGTGGGGTGAACACTGAAGCTTTCTTT	CASSQGGVNTEAFF
many	TRBJ1-1	NA	TRBV11-2	TGTGCCAGCAGCTTAAGGCCGCCAAGGGACACTGAAGCTTTCTTT	CASSLRPPRDTEAFF
many	TRBJ2-7	TRBD2	TRBV11-2	TGTGCCAGCAGCTACCTACCGGGACTAGCGGGGTCCGGTGAGCAGTACTTC	CASSYLPGLAGSGEQYF
many	TRBJ2-2	NA	TRBV7-9	TGTGCCAGCAGCTTACCTAGGACCGACCCGAACACCGGGGAGCTGTTTTTT	CASSLPRTDPNTGELFF
many	TRBJ2-7	NA	TRBV29-1	TGCAGCGTTGATGTCGCGGGTACCTACGAGCAGTACTTC	CSVDVAGTYEQYF
many	TRBJ2-3	TRBD1	TRBV30	TGTGCCTGGATGGGACAGGGAGGTTTGACGCAGTATTTT	CAWMGQGGLTQYF
NA	TRBJ2-5	NA	TRBV12-3/TRBV12-4	TGTGCCAGCAGTTTTCTGCAGGGAGGAGGGGAGACCCAGTACTTC	CASSFLQGGGETQYF
NA	TRBJ2-5	NA	TRBV6-5	TGTGCCAGCGGTTATACCCGGGCCCTAGGAGAGACCCAGTACTTC	CASGYTRALGETQYF
many	TRBJ2-4	NA	TRBV5-1	TGCGCCAGCAGCTTAGCCCCTCGACAGTTCTTAGCCAAAAACATTCAGTACTTC	CASSLAPRQFLAKNIQYF
few	TRBJ1-6	NA	TRBV5-1	TGCGCCAGCAGCTCTCTACGGATAAATTCACCCCTCCACTTT	CASSSLRINSPLHF
many	TRBJ1-1	NA	TRBV7-9	TGTGCCAGCAGCTTAGGATTGGGTCTTGAAGCTTTCTTT	CASSLGLGLEAFF
many	TRBJ1-5	TRBD1	TRBV24-1	TGTGCCACCAGTGATGGGACAGGGTATAGCAATCAGCCCCAGCATTTT	CATSDGTGYSNQPQHF
NA	TRBJ2-5	TRBD2	TRBV6-2/TRBV6-3	TGTGCCAGCAGGTCGGGACTACCACAAGAGACCCAGTACTTC	CASRSGLPQETQYF
NA	TRBJ1-6	NA	TRBV5-1	TGCGCCAGCAAGGACGCCCCGGGGTCGAGGAATTCACCCCTCCACTTT	CASKDAPGSRNSPLHF
many	TRBJ2-6	TRBD2	TRBV11-2	TGTGCCAGCAGCCCCCGGTTGGCGAGCCGAGGACTAGCGGGAAACTCTGGGGCCAACGTCCTGACTTTC	CASSPRLASRGLAGNSGANVLTF
few	TRBJ1-4	TRBD1	TRBV6-1	TGTGCCAGCATCTCCCCGGGGACAGCAGTTGAAAAACTGTTTTTT	CASISPGTAVEKLFF
few	TRBJ1-2	TRBD1	TRBV24-1	TGTGCCACCAGTGAAGGGGCCAGGGGGGAGTCGGGCTACACCTTC	CATSEGARGESGYTF
NA	TRBJ2-7	NA	TRBV5-1	TGCGCCAGCAGAACTTGGGTCCAGACTGGGGGCGGAGACGAGCAGTACTTC	CASRTWVQTGGGDEQYF
many	TRBJ2-1	TRBD1	TRBV20-1	TGCAGTGCCATACAGGGGGGATTCTCCTACAATGAGCAGTTCTTC	CSAIQGGFSYNEQFF
many	TRBJ1-1	TRBD1	TRBV6-1	TGTGCCAGCAGTGAACGACAGGGGAACACTGAAGCTTTCTTT	CASSERQGNTEAFF
few	TRBJ1-1	NA	TRBV14	TGTGCCAGCAGCCAAGGACGGCGGGGAACTGAAGCTTTCTTT	CASSQGRRGTEAFF
NA	TRBJ1-4	TRBD1	TRBV12-5	TGTGCTAGTGGCCTCGGGACAGGGAATGAAAAACTGTTTTTT	CASGLGTGNEKLFF
many	TRBJ2-1	NA	TRBV12-3/TRBV12-4	TGTGCCAGCTATGTGGGCTGGAGCGCCTACAATGAGCAGTTCTTC	CASYVGWSAYNEQFF
many	TRBJ2-1	TRBD2	TRBV20-1	TGCAGTGCTCGACTAGCGGGAGAGGCCAATGAGCAGTTCTTC	CSARLAGEANEQFF
few	TRBJ2-1	NA	TRBV12-3/TRBV12-4	TGTGCCAGCAGTTTGGGCGCGAGGGGCCGGTTCTTC	CASSLGARGRFF
many	TRBJ1-5	TRBD1	TRBV5-1	TGCGCCAGCAGCCCCGACTCAGACAGGGACAATCAGCCCCAGCATTTT	CASSPDSDRDNQPQHF
NA	TRBJ1-1	TRBD1	TRBV28	TGTGCCAGCAACATTCCGGGACAGGGGCGTGAAGCTTTCTTT	CASNIPGQGREAFF
many	TRBJ1-2	NA	TRBV6-1	TGTGCCAGCAGCTCCCCGAGCTATGGCTACACCTTC	CASSSPSYGYTF
few	TRBJ2-5	TRBD1	TRBV27	TGTGCCAGCAGTCCGGGACAGCCCCCCGGGACCCAGTACTTC	CASSPGQPPGTQYF
many	TRBJ2-1	TRBD2	TRBV30	TGTGCCTGGAGTCCTGTGGGACTAGCGGAAAACAATGAGCAGTTCTTC	CAWSPVGLAENNEQFF
few	TRBJ2-1	TRBD1	TRBV6-2/TRBV6-3	TGTGCCAGCATTGCAGGTCGGACAGGGTGGAATGAGCAGTTCTTC	CASIAGRTGWNEQFF
few	TRBJ1-1	TRBD1	TRBV6-1	TGTGCCAGCAGCCCCCGGGACAGGGGTGACACTGAAGCTTTCTTT	CASSPRDRGDTEAFF
many	TRBJ1-1	NA	TRBV6-1	TGTGCCAGCAGTGACCATCAGGGGAGTACGGCTGAAGCTTTCTTT	CASSDHQGSTAEAFF
many	TRBJ1-1	NA	TRBV2	TGTGCCAGCAGCCTAGAATCGGAAGCTTTCTTT	CASSLESEAFF
many	TRBJ1-1	NA	TRBV5-1	TGCGCCAGCAGCGGGGACGGCCAGAACACTGAAGCTTTCTTT	CASSGDGQNTEAFF
NA	TRBJ2-7	TRBD2	TRBV20-1	TGCAGTGCTAAGCGGGGGGCCTTCTACGAGCAGTACTTC	CSAKRGAFYEQYF
many	TRBJ1-1	TRBD1	TRBV5-4	TGTGCCAGCTCACAGCAGGGGGCAAAGACTGAAGCTTTCTTT	CASSQQGAKTEAFF
NA	TRBJ2-6	TRBD1	TRBV27	TGTGCCAGCACCATTGGGACAGTCGGTGGGGCCAACGTCCTGACTTTC	CASTIGTVGGANVLTF
NA	TRBJ2-7	TRBD2	TRBV10-1	TGCGCCAGCAGTGAATACAGCGGGGTCTCCTACGAGCAGTACTTC	CASSEYSGVSYEQYF
many	TRBJ2-5	TRBD2	TRBV2	TGTGCCAGCAGCGTAATTAGCGGGGAGACCCAGTACTTC	CASSVISGETQYF
many	TRBJ2-5	TRBD2	TRBV4-1	TGCGCCAGCAGCCAAGGGACTAGCGGGAGGTTAGAGACCCAGTACTTC	CASSQGTSGRLETQYF
many	TRBJ1-1	NA	TRBV10-2	TGCGCCAGCAGTGGGACATGGGGCACTGAAGCTTTCTTT	CASSGTWGTEAFF
NA	TRBJ2-1	TRBD2	TRBV29-1	TGCAGCGTTGTGGCTAGCGGGAGTTATGAGCAGTTCTTC	CSVVASGSYEQFF
NA	TRBJ2-1	TRBD2	TRBV27	TGTGCCAGCAGTGGGGGACTAGCGGGGAATGAGCAGTTCTTC	CASSGGLAGNEQFF
NA	TRBJ2-3	NA	TRBV29-1	TGCAGTCGGACAGATACGCAGTATTTT	CSRTDTQYF
many	TRBJ2-4	TRBD2	TRBV5-5	TGTGCCAGCAGCTTGACTAGCGGGAGTGGAGCCAAAAACATTCAGTACTTC	CASSLTSGSGAKNIQYF
many	TRBJ2-1	TRBD2	TRBV28	TGTGCCAGCAGTTTCTGGGGGCTAGCGGGAGTTTCGCACAATGAGCAGTTCTTC	CASSFWGLAGVSHNEQFF